These 9 T cell receptor beta chains share one sample of origin, sequenced in a study of blood T cell repertoires in COVID-19. Only in-frame clones appear in the TCRdb table, and some are missing; sequencing was by immunoSEQ multiplex PCR. There are 200,000 to 300,000 clones in the sample; roughly 80% occur only once, and around 3.5% lies in the top ten. The sample taken for sequencing was peripheral blood. The origin of the receptors is a woman aged 18-35 years with acute or convalescent COVID-19.

The chain combines TRBV10-3 with TRBJ2-7; D call uncertain. V lost 2 bases and J lost 7, with 9 bases in between. The CDR3 extends over 12 amino acids. Germline lookup yields CDR1 ENHRY and CDR2 SYGVKD. The CDR3 loop is CAISEGVREQYF. CDR3 DNA sequence: TGTGCCATCAGTGAGGGCGTGAGGGAGCAGTACTTC.

The chain joins TRBV3-1 (or the pseudogene TRBV3-2) to TRBJ2-7, with D uncertain. The germline gives CDR1 LGHDT, CDR2 YNNKEL (reference sequence). The CDR3 has 16 amino acids. V was cut by 0 bases and J by 5 bases, with 17 bases left in between. CDR3 nucleotides: TGTGCCAGCAGCCAAGATACCCGCTCGGGTCCGGACGAGCAGTACTTC. Translation: CASSQDTRSGPDEQYF.

This clone appeared a few times. This chain's CDR3 is CASSDGQGNQPQHF. CDR3 sequence (DNA): TGTGCCAGCAGTGATGGACAGGGGAATCAGCCCCAGCATTTT. This chain joins TRBV25-1 and TRBJ1-5; 9 bases map to TRBD1. Germline V gene lookup returns CDR1 MGHDK and CDR2 SYGVNS. This CDR3 has 14 amino acids. The junction had 1 base not matched to a gene; V was cut back by 3 bases and J by 4 bases.

V is TRBV9 and J is TRBJ2-7; TRBD2 matches 16 bases. The germline CDR1 and CDR2 sequences are SGDLS and YYNGEE. CDR3 length: 17 residues. Germline trimming cut 3 bases from V and 3 bases from J; bases unmatched to any gene: 6. CDR3 bases: TGTGCCAGCAGCGCGGGACTAGCGGGAGGGCTTAACTACGAGCAGTACTTC. Translated, it gives CASSAGLAGGLNYEQYF.

The V and J genes are TRBV3-1 (or the pseudogene TRBV3-2) and TRBJ1-5; D may be TRBD1 (6 bases). Germline CDR1 is LGHDT and CDR2 is YNNKEL (reference sequence). The CDR3 extends over 14 amino acids. V lost 6 bases and J lost 3, with 12 bases in between. The CDR3 bases are TGTGCCAGCAGACCCCAGGGGTCCAATCAGCCCCAGCATTTT. Its protein is CASRPQGSNQPQHF.

This rearrangement joins TRBV5-1 to TRBJ1-5; tentative D call: TRBD1 (5 bases). CDR1 and CDR2 (germline): SGHRS, YFSETQ. The CDR3 length is 14 residues. The V gene lost 7 bases and the J gene lost 6 bases, with 17 bases spanning the gap. The CDR3 bases are TGCGCCAGCGCCCCACAGGAGGGATTTCAGCCCCAGCATTTT. This translates into CASAPQEGFQPQHF.

The chain employs TRBV30 and TRBJ1-2; TRBD1 matches at 8 bases. Trimming took 3 bases from V and 6 from J; bases not matched to a gene: 6. Germline assignment: CDR1 GTSNPN and CDR2 SVGIG (reference sequence). This CDR3 has 13 amino acids. CDR3 amino acids: CAWSPGQGNGYTF. For the CDR3, the DNA is TGTGCCTGGAGCCCTGGACAGGGCAATGGCTACACCTTC.

V and J are TRBV7-2 and TRBJ2-3, with 11 bases fitting TRBD2. Germline CDR1 and CDR2: SGHTA and FQGNSA. There are 18 residues in the CDR3. V was clipped by 2 bases and J by 4 bases; unmatched bases: 11. The CDR3 DNA follows: TGTGCCAGCAGCTTAATAGCGGGAGGGCCTACGGTCTCAGATACGCAGTATTTT. Residues: CASSLIAGGPTVSDTQYF.

The chain employs TRBV11-3 and TRBJ2-5, with 11 bases lining up with TRBD2. Unmatched junction bases numbered 10, after V lost 5 bases and J lost 5 bases. Germline CDR1 SGHNT, CDR2 YENEEA. The length of the CDR3 is 16 residues. For the CDR3, the DNA is TGTGCCAGCAGCGACACCGGGACTAGCGGCCGGGAGACCCAGTACTTC. It yields the protein CASSDTGTSGRETQYF.